This T cell receptor (beta chain) was recorded in a study of shared clonotypes between healthy human individuals. About this clone itself: What it binds is unknown.

Notes on the study in general: Roughly 5% of naive CD4 clonotypes were shared across a handful of donors.

This CDR3 has 15 residues. V gave up 2 bases and J gave up 8 bases, with 18 bases separating them. Germline CDR1 KGHSH, CDR2 LQKENI. Several immunoSEQ plates held equal portions of the genomic DNA taken from each subset. Libraries were prepared by immunoSEQ multiplex PCR; TCRdb keeps only in-frame clonotypes and omits some of them. Of about 1 million clones detected, about 70% appear once; the ten largest clones hold roughly 1.5%. The receptor's source is a man between 18 and 29 years old in good health. The chain couples TRBV18 to TRBJ1-2, with D perhaps matching TRBD1 (5 bases). The sample comprised memory CD4+ T cells sorted from blood. Sample subset: CD45RA-negative fraction. The CDR3: CASSPTPQAWGGYTF. Here the CDR3 DNA reads TGTGCCAGCTCACCAACTCCTCAAGCCTGGGGCGGCTACACCTTC.